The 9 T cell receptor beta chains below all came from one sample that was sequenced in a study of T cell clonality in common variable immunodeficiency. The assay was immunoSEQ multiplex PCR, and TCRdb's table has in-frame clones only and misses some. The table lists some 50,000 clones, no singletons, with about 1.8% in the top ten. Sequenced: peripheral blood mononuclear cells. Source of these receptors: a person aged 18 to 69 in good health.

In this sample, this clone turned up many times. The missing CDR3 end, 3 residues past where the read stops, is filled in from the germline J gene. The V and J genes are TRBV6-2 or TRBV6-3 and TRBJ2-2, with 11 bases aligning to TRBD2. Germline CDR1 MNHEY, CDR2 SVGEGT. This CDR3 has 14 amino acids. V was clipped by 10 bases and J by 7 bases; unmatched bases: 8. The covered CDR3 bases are TGTGCCACAGTAGCGGGAGGGCCGATCGGGGAG. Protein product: CATVAGGPIGE. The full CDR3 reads CATVAGGPIGELFF.

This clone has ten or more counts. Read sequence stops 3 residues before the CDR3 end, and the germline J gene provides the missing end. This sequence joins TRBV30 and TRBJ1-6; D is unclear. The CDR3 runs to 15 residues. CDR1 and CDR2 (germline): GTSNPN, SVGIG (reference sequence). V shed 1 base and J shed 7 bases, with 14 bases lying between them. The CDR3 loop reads CAWSELLEGNSPLHF. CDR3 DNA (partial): TGTGCCTGGAGTGAACTCCTCGAGGGCAATTCACCC.

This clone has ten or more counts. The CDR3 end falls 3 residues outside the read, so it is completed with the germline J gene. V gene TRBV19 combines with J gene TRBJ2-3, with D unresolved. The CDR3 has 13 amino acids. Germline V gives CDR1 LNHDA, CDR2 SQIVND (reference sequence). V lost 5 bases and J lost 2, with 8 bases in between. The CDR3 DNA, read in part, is TGTGCCAGTAGTCCCCAGTACACAGATACG. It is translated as CASSPQYTDT. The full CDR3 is CASSPQYTDTQYF.

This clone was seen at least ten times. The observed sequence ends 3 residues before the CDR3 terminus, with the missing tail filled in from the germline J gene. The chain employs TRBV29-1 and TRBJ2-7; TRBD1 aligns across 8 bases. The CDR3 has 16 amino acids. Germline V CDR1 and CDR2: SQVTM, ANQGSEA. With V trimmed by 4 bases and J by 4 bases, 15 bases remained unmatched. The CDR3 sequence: CSVVPNRGRRIYEQYF. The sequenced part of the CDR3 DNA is TGCAGCGTTGTACCCAACAGGGGGAGAAGAATTTACGAG.

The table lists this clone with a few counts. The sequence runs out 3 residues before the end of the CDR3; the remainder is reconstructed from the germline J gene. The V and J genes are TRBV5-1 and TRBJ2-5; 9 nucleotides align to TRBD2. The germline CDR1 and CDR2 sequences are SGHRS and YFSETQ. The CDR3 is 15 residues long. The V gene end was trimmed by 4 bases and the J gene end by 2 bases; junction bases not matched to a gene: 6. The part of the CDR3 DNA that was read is TGCGCCAGCAGCGGCGGGGGGGGACAACAAGAGACC. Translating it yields CASSGGGGQQET. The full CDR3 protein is CASSGGGGQQETQYF.

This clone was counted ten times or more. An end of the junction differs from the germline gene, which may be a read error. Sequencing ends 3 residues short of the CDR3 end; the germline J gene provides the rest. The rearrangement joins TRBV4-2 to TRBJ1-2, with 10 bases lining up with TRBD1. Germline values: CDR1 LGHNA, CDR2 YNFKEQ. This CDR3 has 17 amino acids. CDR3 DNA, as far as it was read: TGCGCCAGCAGCCAAGATCGGGGACAGGGGCGGCCTTATGGC. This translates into CASSQDRGQGRPYG. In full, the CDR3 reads CASSQDRGQGRPYGYTF.

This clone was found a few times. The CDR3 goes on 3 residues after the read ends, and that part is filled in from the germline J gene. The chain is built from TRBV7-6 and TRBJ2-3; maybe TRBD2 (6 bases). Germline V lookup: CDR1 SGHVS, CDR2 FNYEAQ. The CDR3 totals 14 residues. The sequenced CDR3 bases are TGTGCCAGCAGCCCCAGCGGAGGGAGAGAGACG. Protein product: CASSPSGGRET. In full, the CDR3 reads CASSPSGGRETQYF.

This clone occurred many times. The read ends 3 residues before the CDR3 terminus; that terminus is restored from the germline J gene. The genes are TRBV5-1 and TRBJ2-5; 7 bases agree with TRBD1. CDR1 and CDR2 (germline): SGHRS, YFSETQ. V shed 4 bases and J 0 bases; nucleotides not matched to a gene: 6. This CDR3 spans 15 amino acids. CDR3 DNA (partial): TGCGCCAGCAGCCCAAAGACAGGGAACCAAGAGACC. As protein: CASSPKTGNQET. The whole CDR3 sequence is CASSPKTGNQETQYF.

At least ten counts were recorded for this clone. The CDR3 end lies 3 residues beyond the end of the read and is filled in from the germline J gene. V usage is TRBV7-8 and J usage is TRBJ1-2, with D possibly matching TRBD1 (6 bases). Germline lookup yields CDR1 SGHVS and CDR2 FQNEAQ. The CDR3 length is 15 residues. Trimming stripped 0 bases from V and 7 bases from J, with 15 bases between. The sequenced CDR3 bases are TGTGCCAGCAGCTTAGCGGGCAGGGGCTGGGGTGGC. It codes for CASSLAGRGWGG. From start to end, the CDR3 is CASSLAGRGWGGYTF.